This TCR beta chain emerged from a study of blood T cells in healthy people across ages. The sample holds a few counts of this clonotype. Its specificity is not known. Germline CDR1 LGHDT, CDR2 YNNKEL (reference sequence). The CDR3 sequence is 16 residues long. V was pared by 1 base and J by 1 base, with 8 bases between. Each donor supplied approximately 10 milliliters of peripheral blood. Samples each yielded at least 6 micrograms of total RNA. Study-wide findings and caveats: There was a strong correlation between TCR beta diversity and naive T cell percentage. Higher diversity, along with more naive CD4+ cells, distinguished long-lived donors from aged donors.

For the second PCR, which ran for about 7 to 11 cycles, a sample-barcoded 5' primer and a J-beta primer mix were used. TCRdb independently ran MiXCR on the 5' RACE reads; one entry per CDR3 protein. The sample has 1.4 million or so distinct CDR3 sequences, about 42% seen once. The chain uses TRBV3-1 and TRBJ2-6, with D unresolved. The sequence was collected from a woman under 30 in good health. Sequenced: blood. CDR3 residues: CASSQVPISGANVLTF. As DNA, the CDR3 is TGTGCCAGCAGCCAAGTGCCGATTTCTGGGGCCAACGTCCTGACTTTC.